The following is a T cell receptor beta chain sequence with its context. The table came from immunoSEQ multiplex PCR; TCRdb's copy has only in-frame clones and leaves some out. The data contain about 73,000 clones, 90% of them singletons. The entry originates in a study of technical replicates of blood from a few donors. Sequenced: PBMCs. The sequence derives from a human donor in good health. Some clones in this sample may be carry-over from other donors' samples.

In DNA, the CDR3 is TGTGCCAGCCAATCCAGGGGGCGCACAGATACGCAGTATTTT. Translated, it gives CASQSRGRTDTQYF. This chain connects TRBV6-6 to TRBJ2-3; 8 positions match TRBD1. The CDR3 covers 14 residues. V lost 8 bases, J lost 1 base, and 5 bases stayed unmatched. CDR1 is MNHNY, CDR2 SVGAGI, per germline (reference sequence).